These T cell receptor beta chains were read from a single sample in a study of blood T cell repertoires in COVID-19. TCRdb's table, derived via immunoSEQ multiplex PCR, lists solely in-frame clones and lacks some. The repertoire includes about 80,000 clones, roughly 82% of them detected once, and about 10% sits in the top ten. Material for sequencing was peripheral blood. These receptors all stem from a man between 60 and 70 years old with acute or convalescent COVID-19. CDR3s include the opening cysteine and the closing phenylalanine or tryptophan. Each record gives: D gene, clone size, V gene, J gene, CDR3 DNA, CDR3 protein. A D gene is named only where the DNA matches it firmly. Not every row has a clone size; where given, it reads once, few, many or a size class.

TRBD2	-	TRBV27	TRBJ2-4	TGTGCCAGTCCTTTGGAGGGAGGGCCGAAAAACATTCAGTACTTC	CASPLEGGPKNIQYF
-	-	TRBV19	TRBJ1-1	TGTGCCACCGAGCCCCAGGGGAACACTGAAGCTTTCTTT	CATEPQGNTEAFF
-	-	TRBV5-5	TRBJ1-2	TGTGCCAGCAGCTTGATGCGGGCCTATGGCTACACCTTC	CASSLMRAYGYTF
TRBD2	-	TRBV30	TRBJ2-1	TGTGCCTACGACCGCGGGACTACCAATGAGCAGTTCTTC	CAYDRGTTNEQFF
TRBD2	-	TRBV30	TRBJ2-5	TGTGCCTGGAGGGCAGCGGGGGGGGTTCAAGAGACCCAGTACTTC	CAWRAAGGVQETQYF
-	-	TRBV4-3	TRBJ1-2	TGCGCCAGCAGCCAAGATGGACACGGCTATGGCTACACCTTC	CASSQDGHGYGYTF
TRBD2	-	TRBV5-8	TRBJ2-2	TGTGCCAGCAGATCCCGGACTAGCGGGACCGGGGAGCTGTTTTTT	CASRSRTSGTGELFF
TRBD2	-	TRBV12-5	TRBJ2-1	TGTGCTAGTGGTCCTAGCGGGAGCGATGAGCAGTTCTTC	CASGPSGSDEQFF
-	-	TRBV6-2/TRBV6-3	TRBJ1-5	TGTGCCAGCAGCGACTGGAATCAGCCCCAGCATTTT	CASSDWNQPQHF
-	-	TRBV2	TRBJ1-2	TGTGCCAGCAGTGAAGGGGAGGGCTACACCTTC	CASSEGEGYTF
-	few	TRBV7-9	TRBJ1-2	TGTGCCAGCAGCTTGGGACATAACTATGGCTACACCTTC	CASSLGHNYGYTF
TRBD1	-	TRBV5-1	TRBJ1-1	TGCGCCAGCAGCTCTACAGGGGAGGCGACTGAAGCTTTCTTT	CASSSTGEATEAFF
-	-	TRBV15	TRBJ2-7	TGTGCCACCAGCAGGAGGGGGGGCGGTTCGAACGAGCAGTACTTC	CATSRRGGGSNEQYF
TRBD2	-	TRBV3-1/TRBV3-2	TRBJ2-5	TGTGCCAGCAGCCACTGGACTAGCGGGGGAGAGACCCAGTACTTC	CASSHWTSGGETQYF
-	-	TRBV19	TRBJ1-5	TGTGCCAGTGCGGGGCCCCCCCAGCCCCAGCATTTT	CASAGPPQPQHF
-	once	TRBV24-1	TRBJ2-7	TGTGCCACCAGTGTGGACAGAGGCGAGCAGTACTTC	CATSVDRGEQYF
-	once	TRBV6-2/TRBV6-3	TRBJ2-2	TGTGCCAGCAGCCTCAGCCTCGGGTTCGGGGAGCTGTTTTTT	CASSLSLGFGELFF
-	-	TRBV5-6	TRBJ1-2	TGTGCCAGCAGTCGGGACTCTGGCTACACCTTC	CASSRDSGYTF